Below are 26 T cell receptor beta chains sequenced from a single sample in a study of blood T cell repertoires in COVID-19 (dated by TCRdb to 2020 to 2021). The library was generated by the immunoSEQ multiplex PCR assay. Sourced from immuneACCESS, this table was stored by TCRdb with only in-frame sequences that have V and J called. A share of the clones is absent; for the studies checked, an unresolved V gene accounts for under half, and the remainder has no known explanation. Recorded for this sample are some 280,000 clones; around four fifths of them occurred a single time. 4% to 5% of the sample is in the top ten clones. Sample: peripheral blood. The receptors stem from a woman aged 45 to 65 with active or convalescent COVID-19.

V gene TRBV4-1 combines with J gene TRBJ2-5; D may be TRBD2 (6 bases). Trimming pared 2 bases from V and 5 bases from J, leaving 9 bases between. The germline CDR1 and CDR2 sequences are MGHRA and YSYEKL. The CDR3 sequence is 13 residues long. The CDR3: CASSQRGRETQYF. The CDR3 DNA follows: TGCGCCAGCAGCCAACGTGGGAGGGAGACCCAGTACTTC.

V is TRBV7-2 and J is TRBJ1-5; possibly TRBD1 for D (6 bases). V was pared by 5 bases and J by 5 bases, with 10 bases between. Germline CDR1 and CDR2: SGHTA and FQGNSA. This CDR3 region has 13 residues. The CDR3 DNA is TGTGCCAGCAGCGGGACACGGGATCAGCCCCAGCATTTT. Its protein is CASSGTRDQPQHF.

This rearrangement joins TRBV5-1 to TRBJ2-2, with TRBD2 matching 8 bases. Germline CDR1 and CDR2: SGHRS and YFSETQ. The CDR3 extends over 15 amino acids. The ends lost 7 bases at V and 0 bases at J; junction bases unmatched: 5. The CDR3 DNA follows: TGCGCCAGCCGACCGGGACTAGCGAACACCGGGGAGCTGTTTTTT. Encoded protein: CASRPGLANTGELFF. Looking up the rest from reference TRBV5-1 and TRBJ2-2 gives the full variable domain: KAGVTQTPRYLIKTRGQQVTLSCSPISGHRSVSWYQQTPGQGLQFLFEYFSETQRNKGNFPGRFSGRQFSNSRSEMNVSTLELGDSALYLCASRPGLANTGELFFGEGSRLTVL.

This chain connects TRBV2 to TRBJ2-2; 9 bases fit TRBD2. CDR3 size: 17 residues. Germline CDR1 SNHLY, CDR2 FYNNEI. After removal of 2 bases from V and 8 bases from J, the junction contained 12 bases not matched to a gene. CDR3 nucleotide sequence: TGTGCCAGCAGTGAACAGTGGCGGGAGGGCACTCGGGGGGAGCTGTTTTTT. Protein product: CASSEQWREGTRGELFF.

This clone turned up a few times. The CDR3 coding sequence is TGTGCCAGTAATCAGGGACTCCGCTACAATGAGCAGTTCTTC. Its translation: CASNQGLRYNEQFF. The rearrangement joins TRBV19 to TRBJ2-1; a possible D gene is TRBD2 (6 bases). CDR1 LNHDA and CDR2 SQIVND come from the germline V gene (reference sequence). CDR3 size: 14 residues. Trimming removed 7 bases from V and 3 bases from J, with 13 bases in between. The whole variable domain, remainder taken from reference TRBV19 and TRBJ2-1, is DGGITQSPKYLFRKEGQNVTLSCEQNLNHDAMYWYRQDPGQGLRLIYYSQIVNDFQKGDIAEGYSVSREKKESFPLTVTSAQKNPTAFYLCASNQGLRYNEQFFGPGTRLTVL.

The rearrangement uses TRBV14 and TRBJ1-1; D is undetermined. V lost 0 bases and J 3 bases, leaving 5 bases between the germline ends. CDR3 length: 13 amino acids. CDR1 SGHDN and CDR2 FVKESK come from the germline V gene. In DNA, the CDR3 is TGTGCCAGCAGCCAAGACCTTTACACTGAAGCTTTCTTT. Protein product: CASSQDLYTEAFF.

The CDR3 region has the DNA TGTGCCATCAAGGATGAGGGGAACACTGAAGCTTTCTTT. Translation: CAIKDEGNTEAFF. The chain employs TRBV10-3 and TRBJ1-1, with unresolved D. V was cut by 7 bases and J by 1 base, with 10 bases left in between. Germline lookup yields CDR1 ENHRY and CDR2 SYGVKD. The length of the CDR3 is 13 residues.

This chain connects TRBV9 to TRBJ1-2; TRBD1 aligns across 11 bases. This CDR3 contains 15 residues. Germline CDR1 SGDLS, CDR2 YYNGEE. V shed 4 bases, J shed 7 bases, and the junction held 9 bases outside the gene matches. The CDR3 loop reads CASSPTPGTGGGYTF. The CDR3 coding sequence is TGTGCCAGCAGCCCCACGCCCGGGACAGGGGGTGGCTACACCTTC.

The rearrangement uses TRBV28 and TRBJ1-1; D possibly corresponds to TRBD1 (6 bases). V dropped 3 bases and J dropped 0 bases, with 11 bases sitting between them. Per germline, CDR1 MDHEN and CDR2 SYDVKM. The CDR3 has 15 residues. DNA of the CDR3: TGTGCCAGCAGTTTCGCCAGGGGTTTGAACACTGAAGCTTTCTTT. This sequence encodes CASSFARGLNTEAFF.

Regarding this clone: Germline is not matched at one junction end, which may reflect a read error. The CDR3 sequence: CASRYWTANTEAFF. The CDR3 DNA follows: TGTGCCAGCAGATACTGGACTGCGAACACTGAAGCTTTCTTT. The chain links TRBV6-5 to TRBJ1-1; D unresolved. CDR1 is MNHEY and CDR2 is SVGAGI in the germline V gene. The CDR3 extends over 14 amino acids.

The rearrangement uses TRBV29-1 and TRBJ1-1, with D perhaps TRBD1 (5 bases). The V and J ends lost 4 bases and 7 bases respectively, with 13 bases between them. Germline V CDR1 and CDR2: SQVTM, ANQGSEA. This CDR3 region has 12 residues. The CDR3 coding sequence is TGCAGCGTTGTAGTAGGGGTTGGTGAAGCTTTCTTT. Encoded protein: CSVVVGVGEAFF.

This clone was counted between two and nine times. V gene TRBV30 combines with J gene TRBJ2-3, with TRBD2 matching over 9 bases. Per germline, CDR1 GTSNPN and CDR2 SVGIG (reference sequence). The CDR3 is 17 amino acids. The J segment lost 6 bases and the V segment lost 1 base, leaving 14 bases of the junction unmatched. CDR3 amino acids: CAWSGGLGGRASDTQYF. CDR3 sequence (DNA): TGTGCCTGGAGTGGGGGACTAGGCGGGAGGGCCTCGGATACGCAGTATTTT.

The rearrangement links TRBV27 to TRBJ2-1; 9 positions agree with TRBD1. The CDR3 totals 17 residues. Germline CDR1 MNHEY, CDR2 SMNVEV (reference sequence). The V and J ends lost 5 bases and 6 bases, in that order; junction bases with no gene match: 14. This CDR3 reads CASSHGTGTGFSNEQFF. The DNA of the CDR3 is TGTGCCAGCAGTCACGGTACCGGGACAGGGTTTTCCAATGAGCAGTTCTTC.

The chain is built from TRBV21-1 and TRBJ2-3; TRBD1, the table's D call, lacks a check against the DNA. TRBV21-1 is flagged as a pseudogene. The CDR3 is 16 amino acids. The CDR3 loop reads CASMRQGGTCTDTQYF. For the CDR3, the DNA is TGTGCCAGCATGAGACAGGGAGGCACCTGCACAGATACGCAGTATTTT.

The chain carries TRBV10-3 and TRBJ1-3, with D hard to call. Trimming cost V 6 bases and J 0 bases, with 15 bases left between them. The length of the CDR3 is 16 residues. The germline CDR1 and CDR2 sequences are ENHRY and SYGVKD. This chain's CDR3 is CAIRNPSTYSGNTIYF. The CDR3 nucleotides are TGTGCCATCAGAAACCCTAGCACCTACTCTGGAAACACCATATATTTT.

The V and J genes are TRBV28 and TRBJ1-1; D is ambiguous. This CDR3 spans 15 amino acids. CDR1 MDHEN and CDR2 SYDVKM come from the germline V gene. The V and J ends lost 3 bases and 7 bases respectively, with 18 bases between them. Here the CDR3 reads CASSFARGSLGEAFF. The DNA of the CDR3 is TGTGCCAGCAGTTTCGCCCGGGGAAGTTTAGGTGAAGCTTTCTTT.

A remark on this clone: Additional DNA sequences in this sample encode the identical CDR3. This chain connects TRBV9 to TRBJ1-1; no definite D call. The germline V and J ends were trimmed by 0 bases and 1 base, with 7 bases remaining between them. In germline, CDR1 is SGDLS, CDR2 YYNGEE. CDR3 length: 14 amino acids. DNA for the CDR3: TGTGCCAGCAGCGTAGGCGCGGGGAACACTGAAGCTTTCTTT. Its translation: CASSVGAGNTEAFF.

This chain joins TRBV27 and TRBJ2-1; D is ambiguous. The V end was cut by 5 bases, the J end by 5 bases, with 10 bases between. The CDR3 sequence is 13 residues long. The germline gives CDR1 MNHEY, CDR2 SMNVEV (reference sequence). This CDR3 reads CASSQRAHNEQFF. DNA of the CDR3: TGTGCCAGCAGTCAAAGAGCTCACAATGAGCAGTTCTTC.

The table lists this clone with a few counts. This sequence joins TRBV2 and TRBJ1-6, with a possible D match to TRBD1 (6 bases). Germline V CDR1 and CDR2: SNHLY, FYNNEI. V gave up 6 bases and J gave up 3 bases, with 12 bases separating them. The CDR3 is 15 amino acids. As DNA, the CDR3 is TGTGCCAGCAGCGCGGACAGTAACTATAATTCACCCCTCCACTTT. Its translation: CASSADSNYNSPLHF.

This rearrangement joins TRBV9 to TRBJ2-7; 15 bases align to TRBD2. The germline gives CDR1 SGDLS, CDR2 YYNGEE. V shed 2 bases and J 5 bases; nucleotides not matched to a gene: 5. This CDR3 is built from 16 residues. The CDR3 is CASSVGLAGGPNEQYF. In DNA, the CDR3 is TGTGCCAGCAGCGTCGGACTAGCGGGAGGGCCCAACGAGCAGTACTTC.

The chain couples TRBV7-8 to TRBJ1-1; 7 bases are a match to TRBD1. Germline CDR1 and CDR2: SGHVS and FQNEAQ. After removal of 1 base from V and 1 base from J, the junction contained 3 bases not matched to a gene. The CDR3 consists of 15 residues. The CDR3 nucleotides are TGTGCCAGCAGCTTAGGGGCAGGGGGGAACACTGAAGCTTTCTTT. It codes for CASSLGAGGNTEAFF.

The rearrangement joins TRBV10-1 to TRBJ2-3; 7 nucleotides match TRBD1. With 3 bases clipped from V and 1 base from J, the junction kept 4 bases outside the gene matches. In germline, CDR1 is WNHNN, CDR2 SYGVQD (reference sequence). This CDR3 comprises 15 residues. The CDR3 DNA sequence: TGCGCCAGCAGTGAAGGGGGCGGCCGCACAGATACGCAGTATTTT. This translates into CASSEGGGRTDTQYF.

The chain combines TRBV18 with TRBJ1-2, with TRBD1 as a possible D gene (5 bases). Per germline, CDR1 KGHSH and CDR2 LQKENI. The V and J ends lost 6 bases and 0 bases respectively, with 11 bases between them. The CDR3 covers 14 residues. The CDR3 coding sequence is TGTGCCAGCTCCAAAGCAGGGACTAACTATGGCTACACCTTC. Its protein is CASSKAGTNYGYTF. The whole variable domain, remainder taken from reference TRBV18 and TRBJ1-2, is NAGVMQNPRHLVRRRGQEARLRCSPMKGHSHVYWYRQLPEEGLKFMVYLQKENIIDESGMPKERFSAEFPKEGPSILRIQQVVRGDSAAYFCASSKAGTNYGYTFGSGTRLTVV.

The chain is built from TRBV7-9 and TRBJ1-2; the D is unclear. V was clipped by 5 bases and J by 7 bases, with 5 bases between them. Germline values: CDR1 SEHNR, CDR2 FQNEAQ (reference sequence). The CDR3 totals 10 residues. CDR3 bases: TGTGCCAGCAGCGAGGTTGGCTACACCTTC. This sequence encodes CASSEVGYTF.

Remarks on this clone: Other nucleotide sequences from this sample produce the same CDR3. This rearrangement joins TRBV12-3 or TRBV12-4 to TRBJ1-5; perhaps TRBD1 as D (5 bases). V gave up 3 bases and J gave up 4 bases, with 7 bases separating them. The CDR3 contains 13 residues. CDR3 sequence reads: CASSFRGNQPQHF. The DNA for the CDR3 is TGTGCCAGCAGTTTTCGGGGGAATCAGCCCCAGCATTTT.

The rearrangement uses TRBV28 and TRBJ1-3; 8 nucleotides line up with TRBD1. Losses at the gene ends were 0 bases for V and 0 bases for J; bases not matched to a gene: 4. The CDR3 spans 17 residues. CDR1 and CDR2 from the germline V gene are MDHEN and SYDVKM. This chain's CDR3 is CASSLWAGGNSGNTIYF. The DNA for the CDR3 is TGTGCCAGCAGTTTATGGGCAGGGGGCAACTCTGGAAACACCATATATTTT.